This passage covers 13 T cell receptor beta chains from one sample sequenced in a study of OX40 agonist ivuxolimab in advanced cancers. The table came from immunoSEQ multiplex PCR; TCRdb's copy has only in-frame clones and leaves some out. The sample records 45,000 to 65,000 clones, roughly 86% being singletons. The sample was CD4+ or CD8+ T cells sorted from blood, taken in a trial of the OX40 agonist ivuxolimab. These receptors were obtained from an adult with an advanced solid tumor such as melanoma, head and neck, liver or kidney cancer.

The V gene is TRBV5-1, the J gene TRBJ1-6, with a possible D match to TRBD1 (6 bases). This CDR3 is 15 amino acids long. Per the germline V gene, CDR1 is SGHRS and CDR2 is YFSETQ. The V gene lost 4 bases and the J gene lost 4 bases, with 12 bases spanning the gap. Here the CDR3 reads CASSGQGGYNSPLHF. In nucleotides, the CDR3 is TGCGCCAGCAGCGGTCAAGGGGGTTATAATTCACCCCTCCACTTT.

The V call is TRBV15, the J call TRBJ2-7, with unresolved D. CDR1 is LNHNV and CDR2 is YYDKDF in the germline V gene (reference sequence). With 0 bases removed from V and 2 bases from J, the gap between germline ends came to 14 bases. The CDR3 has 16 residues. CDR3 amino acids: CATSRDQARTTYEQYF. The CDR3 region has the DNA TGTGCCACCAGCAGAGATCAGGCGAGGACCACCTACGAGCAGTACTTC.

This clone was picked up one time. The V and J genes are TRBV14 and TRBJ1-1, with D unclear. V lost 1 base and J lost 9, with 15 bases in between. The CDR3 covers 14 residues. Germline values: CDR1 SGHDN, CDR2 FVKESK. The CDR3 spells CASSQGLTQWKAFF. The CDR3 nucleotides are TGTGCCAGCAGCCAAGGTTTAACCCAGTGGAAAGCTTTCTTT. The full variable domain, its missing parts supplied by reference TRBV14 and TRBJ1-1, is EAGVTQFPSHSVIEKGQTVTLRCDPISGHDNLYWYRRVMGKEIKFLLHFVKESKQDESGMPNNRFLAERTGGTYSTLKVQPAELEDSGVYFCASSQGLTQWKAFFGQGTRLTVV.

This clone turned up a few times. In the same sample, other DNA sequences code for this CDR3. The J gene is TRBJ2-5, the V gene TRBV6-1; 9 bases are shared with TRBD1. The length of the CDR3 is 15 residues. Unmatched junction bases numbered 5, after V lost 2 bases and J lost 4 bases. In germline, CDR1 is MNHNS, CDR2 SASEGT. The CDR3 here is CASSEKYRGRETQYF. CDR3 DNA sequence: TGTGCCAGCAGTGAAAAATACAGGGGGCGAGAGACCCAGTACTTC.

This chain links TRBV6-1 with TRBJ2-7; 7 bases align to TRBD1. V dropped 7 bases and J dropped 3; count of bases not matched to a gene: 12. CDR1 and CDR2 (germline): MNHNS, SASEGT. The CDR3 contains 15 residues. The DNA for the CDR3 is TGTGCCAGCATTACTAGACCGGGACAGATCTACGAGCAGTACTTC. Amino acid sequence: CASITRPGQIYEQYF.

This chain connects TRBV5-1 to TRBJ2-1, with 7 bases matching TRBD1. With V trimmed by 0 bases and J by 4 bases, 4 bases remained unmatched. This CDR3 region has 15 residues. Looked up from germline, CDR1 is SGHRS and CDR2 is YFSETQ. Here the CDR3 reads CASSLVGQRYNEQFF. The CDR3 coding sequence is TGCGCCAGCAGCTTGGTGGGACAGCGATACAATGAGCAGTTCTTC.

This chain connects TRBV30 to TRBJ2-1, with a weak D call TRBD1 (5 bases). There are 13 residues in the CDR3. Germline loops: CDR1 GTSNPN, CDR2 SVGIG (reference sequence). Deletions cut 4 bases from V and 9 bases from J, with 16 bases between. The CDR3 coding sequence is TGTGCCTGGAACCCAGGACAAAGTGGTGAGCAGTTCTTC. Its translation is CAWNPGQSGEQFF.

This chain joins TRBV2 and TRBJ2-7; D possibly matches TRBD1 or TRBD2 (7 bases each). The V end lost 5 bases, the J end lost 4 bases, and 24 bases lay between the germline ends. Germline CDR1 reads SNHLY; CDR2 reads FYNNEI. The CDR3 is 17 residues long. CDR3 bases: TGTGCCAGCAGTCAGGGGGGGGGTTCTCTCTTTTCGTACGAGCAGTACTTC. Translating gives CASSQGGGSLFSYEQYF. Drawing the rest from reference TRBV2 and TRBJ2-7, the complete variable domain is EPEVTQTPSHQVTQMGQEVILRCVPISNHLYFYWYRQILGQKVEFLVSFYNNEISEKSEIFDDQFSVERPDGSNFTLKIRSTKLEDSAMYFCASSQGGGSLFSYEQYFGPGTRLTVT.

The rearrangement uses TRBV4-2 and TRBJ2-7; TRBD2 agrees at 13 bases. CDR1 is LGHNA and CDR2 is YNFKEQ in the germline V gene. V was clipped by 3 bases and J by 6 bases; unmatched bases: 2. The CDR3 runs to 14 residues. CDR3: CASSHTSGRGEQYF. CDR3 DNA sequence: TGTGCCAGCAGCCATACTAGCGGGAGGGGCGAGCAGTACTTC.

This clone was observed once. The CDR3 DNA follows: TGTGCCATCAGTGAGAGCGGGGTAGCCCCCGATACGCAGTATTTT. The encoded protein is CAISESGVAPDTQYF. V gene TRBV10-3 combines with J gene TRBJ2-3; 7 nucleotides align to TRBD2. Trimming removed 2 bases from V and 6 bases from J; junction bases left unmatched: 8. Germline V CDR1 and CDR2: ENHRY, SYGVKD. CDR3 length: 15 residues.

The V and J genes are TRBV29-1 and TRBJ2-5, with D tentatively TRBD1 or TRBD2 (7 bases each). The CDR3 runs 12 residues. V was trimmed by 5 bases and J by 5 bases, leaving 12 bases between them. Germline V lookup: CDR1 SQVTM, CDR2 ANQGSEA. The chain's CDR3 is CSVQGGSETQYF. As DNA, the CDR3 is TGCAGCGTTCAGGGGGGGAGCGAGACCCAGTACTTC. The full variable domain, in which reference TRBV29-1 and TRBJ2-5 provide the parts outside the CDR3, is SAVISQKPSRDICQRGTSLTIQCQVDSQVTMMFWYRQQPGQSLTLIATANQGSEATYESGFVIDKFPISRPNLTFSTLTVSNMSPEDSSIYLCSVQGGSETQYFGPGTRLLVL.

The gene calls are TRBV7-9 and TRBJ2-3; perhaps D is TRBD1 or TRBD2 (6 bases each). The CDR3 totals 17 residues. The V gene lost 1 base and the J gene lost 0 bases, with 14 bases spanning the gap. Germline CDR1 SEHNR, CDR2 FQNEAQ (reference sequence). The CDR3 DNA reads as TGTGCCAGCAGCTTAGACCAAGGGGGGAGGAGCACAGATACGCAGTATTTT. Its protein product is CASSLDQGGRSTDTQYF.

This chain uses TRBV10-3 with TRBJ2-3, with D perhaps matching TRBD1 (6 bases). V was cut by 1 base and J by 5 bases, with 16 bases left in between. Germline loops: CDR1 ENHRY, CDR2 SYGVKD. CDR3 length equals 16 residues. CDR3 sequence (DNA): TGTGCCATCAGTGAGTTGGGAACAGGGTTGTTAGATACGCAGTATTTT. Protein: CAISELGTGLLDTQYF.